The rows below give T cell receptor beta chains drawn from one sample of a study of T-cell memory formation after mild COVID-19. MiXCR was run by TCRdb on the 5' RACE reads, yielding one entry per CDR3 protein. This table holds over 450,000 distinct CDR3 sequences, about a fifth found once. Specimen: PBMCs or a T cell subset sorted from them (not recorded which). The receptors were gathered from an adult woman who had mild COVID-19 (a few samples of this study predate the infection). Cell type and time point are not known. The CDR3 runs from the conserved cysteine through the conserved F or W. The D gene is left open where the match is weak. The listing skips clone size in some rows; elsewhere it reads once, few, many or a size class.

d_call: TRBD2; clone_size: few; v_call: TRBV7-3; j_call: TRBJ2-3; cdr3_aa: CASSAGPLAGGKDTQYF; cdr3_nt: TGTGCCAGCAGCGCCGGTCCACTAGCGGGAGGTAAAGATACGCAGTATTTT
d_call: NA; clone_size: few; v_call: TRBV7-9; j_call: TRBJ2-7; cdr3_aa: CASSLLLGYEQYF; cdr3_nt: TGTGCCAGCAGCTTATTATTGGGGTACGAGCAGTACTTC
d_call: NA; clone_size: many; v_call: TRBV7-3; j_call: TRBJ2-1; cdr3_aa: CASSLAPLDEQFF; cdr3_nt: TGTGCCAGCAGCCTGGCCCCTTTGGATGAGCAGTTCTTC
d_call: TRBD2; clone_size: NA; v_call: TRBV5-4; j_call: TRBJ2-3; cdr3_aa: CASSKSGGEPTDTQYF; cdr3_nt: TGTGCCAGCAGCAAAAGCGGGGGAGAACCCACAGATACGCAGTATTTT
d_call: NA; clone_size: few; v_call: TRBV9; j_call: TRBJ2-7; cdr3_aa: CASSVDPGPMSEQYF; cdr3_nt: TGTGCCAGCAGCGTAGACCCGGGACCCATGTCAGAGCAGTACTTC
d_call: NA; clone_size: few; v_call: TRBV27; j_call: TRBJ1-3; cdr3_aa: CASSLSQPRGSGNTIYF; cdr3_nt: TGTGCCAGCAGTTTATCGCAACCCAGGGGCTCTGGAAACACCATATATTTT
d_call: NA; clone_size: NA; v_call: TRBV5-1; j_call: TRBJ2-1; cdr3_aa: CASSEGQPGSNEQFF; cdr3_nt: TGCGCCAGCAGCGAAGGGCAGCCCGGCTCGAATGAGCAGTTCTTC
d_call: TRBD2; clone_size: NA; v_call: TRBV2; j_call: TRBJ2-3; cdr3_aa: CASVLAGGPGTDTQYF; cdr3_nt: TGTGCCAGCGTCCTAGCGGGGGGGCCCGGCACAGATACGCAGTATTTT
d_call: NA; clone_size: few; v_call: TRBV24-1; j_call: TRBJ2-5; cdr3_aa: CATTGKETQYF; cdr3_nt: TGTGCCACCACAGGGAAAGAGACCCAGTACTTC
d_call: NA; clone_size: few; v_call: TRBV11-3; j_call: TRBJ2-7; cdr3_aa: CASSLGASSYEQYF; cdr3_nt: TGTGCCAGCAGCTTAGGGGCCTCCTCATACGAGCAGTACTTC
d_call: NA; clone_size: NA; v_call: TRBV29-1; j_call: TRBJ1-1; cdr3_aa: CSVEGHPNTEAFF; cdr3_nt: TGCAGCGTTGAAGGACACCCGAACACTGAAGCTTTCTTT
d_call: NA; clone_size: NA; v_call: TRBV6-5; j_call: TRBJ2-3; cdr3_aa: CASSSRGRTDTQYF; cdr3_nt: TGTGCCAGCAGTTCCAGGGGTCGCACAGATACGCAGTATTTT
d_call: TRBD1; clone_size: many; v_call: TRBV10-2; j_call: TRBJ2-7; cdr3_aa: CASSESGTGAYEQYF; cdr3_nt: TGCGCCAGCAGTGAGTCCGGAACAGGGGCCTACGAGCAGTACTTC
d_call: TRBD2; clone_size: NA; v_call: TRBV24-1; j_call: TRBJ2-1; cdr3_aa: CATSDSRLAGTHNEQFF; cdr3_nt: TGTGCCACCAGTGATTCCCGACTAGCGGGAACGCACAATGAGCAGTTCTTC
d_call: TRBD2; clone_size: few; v_call: TRBV3-1; j_call: TRBJ2-1; cdr3_aa: CASSRGTTYNEQFF; cdr3_nt: TGTGCCAGCAGCCGGGGGACTACCTACAATGAGCAGTTCTTC
d_call: TRBD1; clone_size: many; v_call: TRBV9; j_call: TRBJ2-7; cdr3_aa: CASSPRTGLDEQYF; cdr3_nt: TGTGCCAGCAGCCCCCGGACAGGGTTGGACGAGCAGTACTTC
d_call: NA; clone_size: few; v_call: TRBV6-6; j_call: TRBJ1-5; cdr3_aa: CASSTLVEHYSNQPQHF; cdr3_nt: TGTGCCAGCAGCACACTCGTGGAGCACTATAGCAATCAGCCCCAGCATTTT
d_call: NA; clone_size: NA; v_call: TRBV9; j_call: TRBJ1-6; cdr3_aa: CASSVDGVLNSPLHF; cdr3_nt: TGTGCCAGCAGCGTAGACGGGGTTTTAAATTCACCCCTCCACTTT
d_call: NA; clone_size: NA; v_call: TRBV18; j_call: TRBJ2-1; cdr3_aa: CASSPQKYNEQFF; cdr3_nt: TGTGCCAGCTCACCACAAAAATACAATGAGCAGTTCTTC
d_call: NA; clone_size: many; v_call: TRBV7-6; j_call: TRBJ2-3; cdr3_aa: CASSSGVVASSTDTQYF; cdr3_nt: TGTGCCAGCAGCTCGGGGGTGGTCGCTTCTAGCACAGATACGCAGTATTTT
d_call: NA; clone_size: NA; v_call: TRBV7-9; j_call: TRBJ2-4; cdr3_aa: CASSLGGSGRIQYF; cdr3_nt: TGTGCCAGCAGCTTAGGCGGGTCGGGCAGAATTCAGTACTTC
d_call: TRBD1; clone_size: few; v_call: TRBV7-9; j_call: TRBJ1-1; cdr3_aa: CASSLVGRGEDEAFF; cdr3_nt: TGTGCCAGCAGCTTAGTGGGCAGGGGGGAGGATGAAGCTTTCTTT
d_call: TRBD2; clone_size: NA; v_call: TRBV5-1; j_call: TRBJ2-1; cdr3_aa: CASSLASGGHNEQFF; cdr3_nt: TGCGCCAGCAGCTTGGCTAGCGGGGGGCATAATGAGCAGTTCTTC
d_call: NA; clone_size: many; v_call: TRBV7-9; j_call: TRBJ2-1; cdr3_aa: CASTYDVSTEQFF; cdr3_nt: TGTGCCAGCACCTACGACGTTTCCACAGAGCAGTTCTTC